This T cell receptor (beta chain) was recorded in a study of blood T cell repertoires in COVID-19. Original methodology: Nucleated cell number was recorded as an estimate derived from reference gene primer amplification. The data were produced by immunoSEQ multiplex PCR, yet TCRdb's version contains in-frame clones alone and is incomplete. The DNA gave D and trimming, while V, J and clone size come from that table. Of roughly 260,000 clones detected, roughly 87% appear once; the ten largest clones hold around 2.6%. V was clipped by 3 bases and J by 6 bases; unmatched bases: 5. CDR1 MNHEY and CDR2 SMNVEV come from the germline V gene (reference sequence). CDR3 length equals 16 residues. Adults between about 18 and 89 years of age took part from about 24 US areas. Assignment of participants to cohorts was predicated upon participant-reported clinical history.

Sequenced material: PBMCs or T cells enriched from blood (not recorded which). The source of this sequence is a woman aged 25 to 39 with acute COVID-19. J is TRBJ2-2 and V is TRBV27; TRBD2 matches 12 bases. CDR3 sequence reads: CASSFRLAGGPGELFF. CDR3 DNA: TGTGCCAGCAGTTTCAGGCTAGCGGGGGGGCCCGGGGAGCTGTTTTTT.